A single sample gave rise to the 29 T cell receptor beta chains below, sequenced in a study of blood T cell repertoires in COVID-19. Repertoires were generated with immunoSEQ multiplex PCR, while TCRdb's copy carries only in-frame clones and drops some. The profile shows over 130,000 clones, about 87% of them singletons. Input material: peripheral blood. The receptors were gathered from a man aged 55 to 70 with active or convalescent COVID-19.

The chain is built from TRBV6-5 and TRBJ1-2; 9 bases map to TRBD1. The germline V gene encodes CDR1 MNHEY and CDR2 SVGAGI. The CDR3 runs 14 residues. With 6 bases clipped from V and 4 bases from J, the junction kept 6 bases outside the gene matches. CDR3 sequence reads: CASSHDRGGYGYTF. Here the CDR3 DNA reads TGTGCCAGCAGCCATGACAGGGGGGGCTATGGCTACACCTTC.

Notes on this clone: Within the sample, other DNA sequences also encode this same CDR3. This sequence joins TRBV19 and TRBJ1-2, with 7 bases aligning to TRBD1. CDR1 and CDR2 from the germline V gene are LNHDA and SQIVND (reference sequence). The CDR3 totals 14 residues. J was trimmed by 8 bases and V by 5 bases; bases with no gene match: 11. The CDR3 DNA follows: TGTGCCAGTAGTCCCCGACAGGGTTCTTACGGCTACACCTTC. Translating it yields CASSPRQGSYGYTF.

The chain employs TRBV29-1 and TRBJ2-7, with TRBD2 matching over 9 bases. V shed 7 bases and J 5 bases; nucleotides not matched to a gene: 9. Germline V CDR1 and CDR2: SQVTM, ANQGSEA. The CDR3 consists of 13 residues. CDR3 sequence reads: CSGSGSGIDEQYF. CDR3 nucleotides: TGCAGCGGTAGCGGGAGTGGGATCGACGAGCAGTACTTC.

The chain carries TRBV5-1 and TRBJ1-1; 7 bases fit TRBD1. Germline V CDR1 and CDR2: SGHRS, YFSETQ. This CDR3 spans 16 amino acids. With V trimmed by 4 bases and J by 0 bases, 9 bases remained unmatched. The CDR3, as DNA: TGCGCCAGCAGCAGCATGACAGGGCCACTGAACACTGAAGCTTTCTTT. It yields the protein CASSSMTGPLNTEAFF.

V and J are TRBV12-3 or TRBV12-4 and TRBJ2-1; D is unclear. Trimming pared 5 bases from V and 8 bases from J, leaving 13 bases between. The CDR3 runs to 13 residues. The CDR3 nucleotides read TGTGCCAGCAGTCCTCCCTTAGTGGATGAGCAGTTCTTC. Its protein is CASSPPLVDEQFF.

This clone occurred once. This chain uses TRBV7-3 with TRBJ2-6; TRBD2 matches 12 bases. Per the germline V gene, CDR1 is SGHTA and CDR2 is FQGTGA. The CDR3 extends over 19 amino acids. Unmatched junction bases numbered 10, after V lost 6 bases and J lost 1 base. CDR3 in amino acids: CASSSSRLAGVSGANVLTF. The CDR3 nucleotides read TGTGCCAGCAGTTCATCTAGACTAGCGGGAGTGTCTGGGGCCAACGTCCTGACTTTC.

CDR3 protein: CASNRLAGGPDTQYF. CDR3 DNA: TGTGCCAGCAACCGACTAGCGGGAGGGCCAGATACGCAGTATTTT. This chain connects TRBV6-5 to TRBJ2-3; 14 nucleotides line up with TRBD2. CDR1 is MNHEY, CDR2 SVGAGI, per germline. The V gene end was trimmed by 7 bases and the J gene end by 4 bases; junction bases not matched to a gene: 4. This CDR3 comprises 15 residues.

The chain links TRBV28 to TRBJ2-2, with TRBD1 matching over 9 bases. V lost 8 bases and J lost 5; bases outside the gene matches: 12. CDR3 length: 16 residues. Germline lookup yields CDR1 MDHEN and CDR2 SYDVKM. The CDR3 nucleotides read TGTGCCAGCGGGGGAGCCGGGACAGGGATAACCGGGGAGCTGTTTTTT. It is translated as CASGGAGTGITGELFF.

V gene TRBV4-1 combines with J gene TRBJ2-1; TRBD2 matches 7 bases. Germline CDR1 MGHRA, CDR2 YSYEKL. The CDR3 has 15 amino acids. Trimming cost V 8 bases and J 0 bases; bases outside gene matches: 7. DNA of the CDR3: TGCGCCAGCGGGGGGGGAGCCAGCTCCTACAATGAGCAGTTCTTC. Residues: CASGGGASSYNEQFF.

The CDR3 loop reads CASSPGSGANVLTF. CDR3 DNA sequence: TGTGCCAGTAGTCCGGGTTCTGGGGCCAACGTCCTGACTTTC. The chain is built from TRBV19 and TRBJ2-6; no clear D. Trimming took off 5 bases at V and 1 base at J, with 6 bases between the two ends. Germline V CDR1 and CDR2: LNHDA, SQIVND (reference sequence). This CDR3 contains 14 residues. Combining the CDR3 with reference TRBV19 and TRBJ2-6 gives the whole variable domain DGGITQSPKYLFRKEGQNVTLSCEQNLNHDAMYWYRQDPGQGLRLIYYSQIVNDFQKGDIAEGYSVSREKKESFPLTVTSAQKNPTAFYLCASSPGSGANVLTFGAGSRLTVL.

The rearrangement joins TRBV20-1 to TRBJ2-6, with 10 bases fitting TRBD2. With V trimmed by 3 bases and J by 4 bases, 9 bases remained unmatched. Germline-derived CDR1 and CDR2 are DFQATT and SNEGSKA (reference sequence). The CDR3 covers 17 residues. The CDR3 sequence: CSASKGLASGGANVLTF. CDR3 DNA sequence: TGCAGTGCTAGTAAGGGACTAGCGTCGGGCGGGGCCAACGTCCTGACTTTC.

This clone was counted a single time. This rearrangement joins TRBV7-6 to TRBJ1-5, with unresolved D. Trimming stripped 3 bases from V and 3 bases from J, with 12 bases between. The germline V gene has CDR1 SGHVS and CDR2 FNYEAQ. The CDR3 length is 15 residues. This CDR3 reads CASSFSAGYNQPQHF. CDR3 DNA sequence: TGTGCCAGCAGCTTTTCGGCAGGCTACAATCAGCCCCAGCATTTT.

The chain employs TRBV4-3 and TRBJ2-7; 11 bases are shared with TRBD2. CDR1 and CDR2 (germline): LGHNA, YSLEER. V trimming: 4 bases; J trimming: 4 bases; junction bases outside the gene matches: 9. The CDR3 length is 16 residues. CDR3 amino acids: CASSRIAGGPAYEQYF. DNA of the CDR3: TGCGCCAGCAGCCGCATAGCGGGAGGGCCAGCTTACGAGCAGTACTTC.

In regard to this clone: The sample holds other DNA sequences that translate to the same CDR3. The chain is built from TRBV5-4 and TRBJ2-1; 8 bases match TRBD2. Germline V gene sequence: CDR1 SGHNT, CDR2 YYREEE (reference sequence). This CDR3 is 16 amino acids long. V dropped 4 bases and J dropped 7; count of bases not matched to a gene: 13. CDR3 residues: CASSPRAGEGYNEQFF. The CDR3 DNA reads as TGTGCCAGCAGCCCCCGAGCGGGAGAAGGTTATAATGAGCAGTTCTTC.

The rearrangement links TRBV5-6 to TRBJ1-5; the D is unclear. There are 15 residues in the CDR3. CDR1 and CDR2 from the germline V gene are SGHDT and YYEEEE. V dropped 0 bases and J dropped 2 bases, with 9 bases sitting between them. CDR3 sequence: CASSLGVSGNQPQHF. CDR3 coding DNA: TGTGCCAGCAGCTTGGGCGTTAGTGGCAATCAGCCCCAGCATTTT.

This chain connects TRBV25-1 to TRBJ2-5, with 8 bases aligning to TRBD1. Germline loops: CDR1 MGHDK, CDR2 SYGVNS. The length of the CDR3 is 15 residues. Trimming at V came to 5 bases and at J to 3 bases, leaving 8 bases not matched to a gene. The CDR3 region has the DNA TGTGCCAGCAGTAGTGGGCAGGGGGCCAAAGAGACCCAGTACTTC. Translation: CASSSGQGAKETQYF.

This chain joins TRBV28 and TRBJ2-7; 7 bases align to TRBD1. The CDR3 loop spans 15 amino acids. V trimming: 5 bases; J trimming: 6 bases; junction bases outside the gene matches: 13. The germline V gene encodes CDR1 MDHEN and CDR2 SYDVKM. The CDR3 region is CASSPPRQGGGEQYF. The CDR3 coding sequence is TGTGCCAGCAGTCCCCCGCGACAGGGCGGTGGCGAGCAGTACTTC.

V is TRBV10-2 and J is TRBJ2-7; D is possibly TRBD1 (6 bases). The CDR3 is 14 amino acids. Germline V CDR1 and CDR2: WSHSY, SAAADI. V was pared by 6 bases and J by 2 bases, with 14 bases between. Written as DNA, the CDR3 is TGCGCCAGCAGGGAAATCACAGGGCCCTACGAGCAGTACTTC. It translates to CASREITGPYEQYF.

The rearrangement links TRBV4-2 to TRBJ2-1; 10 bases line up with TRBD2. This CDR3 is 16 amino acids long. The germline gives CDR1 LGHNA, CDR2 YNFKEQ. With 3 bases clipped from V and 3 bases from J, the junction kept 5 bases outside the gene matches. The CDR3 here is CASSQLAGDRYNEQFF. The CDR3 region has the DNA TGTGCCAGCAGCCAGCTAGCGGGAGATCGCTACAATGAGCAGTTCTTC.

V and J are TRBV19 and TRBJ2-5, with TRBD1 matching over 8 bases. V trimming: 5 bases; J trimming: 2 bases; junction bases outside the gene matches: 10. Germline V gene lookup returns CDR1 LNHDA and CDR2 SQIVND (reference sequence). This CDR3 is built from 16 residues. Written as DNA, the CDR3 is TGTGCCAGTAGTCGTACCGGGACAGGAGGGCAAGAGACCCAGTACTTC. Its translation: CASSRTGTGGQETQYF. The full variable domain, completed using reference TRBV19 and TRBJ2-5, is DGGITQSPKYLFRKEGQNVTLSCEQNLNHDAMYWYRQDPGQGLRLIYYSQIVNDFQKGDIAEGYSVSREKKESFPLTVTSAQKNPTAFYLCASSRTGTGGQETQYFGPGTRLLVL.

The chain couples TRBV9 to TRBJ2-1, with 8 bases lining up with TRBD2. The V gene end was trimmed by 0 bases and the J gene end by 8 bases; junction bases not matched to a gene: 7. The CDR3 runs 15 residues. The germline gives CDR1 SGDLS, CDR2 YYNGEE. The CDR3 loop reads CASSVAAGAPDEQFF. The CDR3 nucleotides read TGTGCCAGCAGCGTAGCAGCGGGAGCTCCCGATGAGCAGTTCTTC. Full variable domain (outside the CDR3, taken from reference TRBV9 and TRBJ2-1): DSGVTQTPKHLITATGQRVTLRCSPRSGDLSVYWYQQSLDQGLQFLIQYYNGEERAKGNILERFSAQQFPDLHSELNLSSLELGDSALYFCASSVAAGAPDEQFFGPGTRLTVL.

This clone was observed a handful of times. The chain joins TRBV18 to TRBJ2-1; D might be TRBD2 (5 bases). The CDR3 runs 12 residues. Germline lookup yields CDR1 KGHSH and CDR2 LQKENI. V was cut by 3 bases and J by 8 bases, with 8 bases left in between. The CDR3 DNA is TGTGCCAGCTCACCTGAGGGTTATGAGCAGTTCTTC. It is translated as CASSPEGYEQFF.

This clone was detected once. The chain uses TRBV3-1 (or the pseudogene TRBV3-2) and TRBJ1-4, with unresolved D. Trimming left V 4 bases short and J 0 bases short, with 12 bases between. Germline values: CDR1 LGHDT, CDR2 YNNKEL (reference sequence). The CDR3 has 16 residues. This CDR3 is CASSRLNSATNEKLFF. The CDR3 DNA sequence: TGTGCCAGCAGCCGCCTAAACAGTGCAACTAATGAAAAACTGTTTTTT.

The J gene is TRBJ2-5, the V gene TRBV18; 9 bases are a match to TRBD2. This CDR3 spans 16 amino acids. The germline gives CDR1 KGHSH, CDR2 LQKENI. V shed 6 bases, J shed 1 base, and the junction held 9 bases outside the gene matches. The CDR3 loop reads CASSLMATSGQETQYF. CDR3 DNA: TGTGCCAGCTCCCTAATGGCGACTAGCGGCCAAGAGACCCAGTACTTC.

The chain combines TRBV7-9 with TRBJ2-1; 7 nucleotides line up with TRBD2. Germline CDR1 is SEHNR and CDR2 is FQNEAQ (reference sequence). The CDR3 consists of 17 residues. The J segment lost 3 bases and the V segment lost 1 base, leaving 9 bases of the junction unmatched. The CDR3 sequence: CASSLDGPRGSYNEQFF. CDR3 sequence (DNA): TGTGCCAGCAGCTTAGACGGCCCGCGCGGGAGCTACAATGAGCAGTTCTTC.

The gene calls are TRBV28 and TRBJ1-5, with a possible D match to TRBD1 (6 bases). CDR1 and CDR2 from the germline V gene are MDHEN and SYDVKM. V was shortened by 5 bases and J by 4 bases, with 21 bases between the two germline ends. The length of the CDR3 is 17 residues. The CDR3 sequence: CASSILPPQGRNQPQHF. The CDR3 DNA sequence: TGTGCCAGCAGTATCCTTCCCCCACAGGGAAGGAATCAGCCCCAGCATTTT.

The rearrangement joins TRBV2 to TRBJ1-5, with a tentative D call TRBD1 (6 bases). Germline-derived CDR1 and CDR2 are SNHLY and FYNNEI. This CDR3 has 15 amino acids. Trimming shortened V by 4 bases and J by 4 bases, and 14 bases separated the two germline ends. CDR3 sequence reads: CASSAGRGLNQPQHF. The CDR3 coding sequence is TGTGCCAGCAGTGCGGGCAGGGGTTTAAATCAGCCCCAGCATTTT.

CDR3 coding DNA: TGTGCCAGCAGGCGGACAGGACAGGGTAGCAATCAGCCCCAGCATTTT. As protein: CASRRTGQGSNQPQHF. V is TRBV27 and J is TRBJ1-5; TRBD1 agrees at 8 bases. Unmatched junction bases numbered 7, after V lost 6 bases and J lost 0 bases. The CDR3 runs to 16 residues. Germline lookup yields CDR1 MNHEY and CDR2 SMNVEV (reference sequence).

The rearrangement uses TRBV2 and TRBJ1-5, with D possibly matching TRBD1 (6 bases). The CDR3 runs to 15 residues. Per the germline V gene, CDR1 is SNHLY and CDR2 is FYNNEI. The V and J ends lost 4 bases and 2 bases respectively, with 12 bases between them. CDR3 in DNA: TGTGCCAGCAGTGCTCAGGGGAGAGGCAATCAGCCCCAGCATTTT. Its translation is CASSAQGRGNQPQHF.